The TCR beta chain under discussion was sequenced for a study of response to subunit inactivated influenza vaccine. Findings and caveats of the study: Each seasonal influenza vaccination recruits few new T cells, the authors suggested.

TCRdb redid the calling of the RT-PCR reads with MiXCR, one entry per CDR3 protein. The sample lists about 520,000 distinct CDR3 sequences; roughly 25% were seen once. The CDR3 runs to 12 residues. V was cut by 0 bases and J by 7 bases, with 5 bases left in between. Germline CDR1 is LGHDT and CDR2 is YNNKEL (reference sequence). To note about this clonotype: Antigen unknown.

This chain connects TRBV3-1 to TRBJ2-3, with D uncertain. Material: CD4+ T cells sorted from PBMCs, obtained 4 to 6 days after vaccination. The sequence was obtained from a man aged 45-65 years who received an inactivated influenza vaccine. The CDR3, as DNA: TGTGCCAGCAGCCAAGATCGGAATACGCAGTATTTT. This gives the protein CASSQDRNTQYF.